This T cell receptor beta chain was captured by sequencing in a study of blood T cell repertoires in COVID-19. Trimming removed 6 bases from V and 1 base from J, with 7 bases in between. Germline V gene data show CDR1 as SGDLS and CDR2 as YYNGEE. This CDR3 has 12 amino acids. Original analysis: By means of reference gene primer amplification, nucleated cell counts were estimated. TCRdb's table, derived via immunoSEQ multiplex PCR, lists solely in-frame clones and lacks some. V, J and clone size are taken as reported in that table, and D and trimming were inferred from the DNA itself. The table records tens of thousands of clones, roughly 90% of them present only once.

V is TRBV9 and J is TRBJ1-1; D is unclear. Sequenced material: peripheral blood. This sequence was found in a man aged 25-40 years with acute or convalescent COVID-19. The CDR3 sequence is CASKGANTEAFF. In nucleotides, the CDR3 is TGTGCCAGCAAAGGAGCGAACACTGAAGCTTTCTTT.